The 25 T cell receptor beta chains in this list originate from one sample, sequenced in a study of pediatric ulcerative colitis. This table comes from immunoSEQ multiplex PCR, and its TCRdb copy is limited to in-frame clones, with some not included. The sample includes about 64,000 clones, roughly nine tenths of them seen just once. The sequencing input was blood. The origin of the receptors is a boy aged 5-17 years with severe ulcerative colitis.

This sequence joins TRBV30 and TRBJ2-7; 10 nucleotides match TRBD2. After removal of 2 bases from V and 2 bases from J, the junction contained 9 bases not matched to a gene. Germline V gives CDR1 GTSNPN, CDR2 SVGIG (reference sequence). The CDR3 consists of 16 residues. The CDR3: CAWSSPPSGRAYEQYF. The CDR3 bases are TGTGCCTGGAGTAGCCCCCCTAGCGGGAGAGCCTACGAGCAGTACTTC.

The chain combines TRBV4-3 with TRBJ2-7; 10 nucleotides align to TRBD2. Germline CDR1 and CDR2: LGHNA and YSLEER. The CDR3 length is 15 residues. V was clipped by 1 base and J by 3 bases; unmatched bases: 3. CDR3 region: CASSQASGSYYEQYF. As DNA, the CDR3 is TGCGCCAGCAGCCAAGCTAGCGGGAGTTACTACGAGCAGTACTTC.

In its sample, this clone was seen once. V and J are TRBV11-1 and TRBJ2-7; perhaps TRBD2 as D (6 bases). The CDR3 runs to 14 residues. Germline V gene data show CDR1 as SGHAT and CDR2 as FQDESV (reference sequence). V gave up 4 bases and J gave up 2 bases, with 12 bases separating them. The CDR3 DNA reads TGTGCCAGCAGCTCGGGACTGAAGACCTACGAGCAGTACTTC. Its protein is CASSSGLKTYEQYF. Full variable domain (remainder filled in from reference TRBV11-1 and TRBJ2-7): EAEVAQSPRYKITEKSQAVAFWCDPISGHATLYWYRQILGQGPELLVQFQDESVVDDSQLPKDRFSAERLKGVDSTLKIQPAELGDSAMYLCASSSGLKTYEQYFGPGTRLTVT.

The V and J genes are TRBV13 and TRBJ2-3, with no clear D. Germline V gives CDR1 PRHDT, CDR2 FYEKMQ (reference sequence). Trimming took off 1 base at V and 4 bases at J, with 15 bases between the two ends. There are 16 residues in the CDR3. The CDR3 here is CASSLVQEYASDTQYF. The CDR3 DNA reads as TGTGCCAGCAGCTTAGTTCAGGAATACGCTTCAGATACGCAGTATTTT.

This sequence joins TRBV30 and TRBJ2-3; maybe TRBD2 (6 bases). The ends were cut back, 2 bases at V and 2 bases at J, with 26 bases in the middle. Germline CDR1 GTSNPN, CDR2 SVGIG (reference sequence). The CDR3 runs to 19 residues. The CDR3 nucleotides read TGTGCCTGGAGTAATCCAACTAATCCGAGCGGGTACCTCACAGATACGCAGTATTTT. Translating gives CAWSNPTNPSGYLTDTQYF.

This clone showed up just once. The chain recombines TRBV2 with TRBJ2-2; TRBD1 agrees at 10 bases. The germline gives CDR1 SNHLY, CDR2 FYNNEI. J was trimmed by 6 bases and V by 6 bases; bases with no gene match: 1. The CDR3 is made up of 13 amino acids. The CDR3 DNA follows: TGTGCCAGCAGCGGACAGGGGGCCGGGGAGCTGTTTTTT. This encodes CASSGQGAGELFF.

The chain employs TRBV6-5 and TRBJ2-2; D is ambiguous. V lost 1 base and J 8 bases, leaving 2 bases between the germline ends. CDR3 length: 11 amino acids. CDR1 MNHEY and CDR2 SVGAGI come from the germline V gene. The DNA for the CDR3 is TGTGCCAGCAGTTACTGGGGGGAGCTGTTTTTT. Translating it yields CASSYWGELFF.

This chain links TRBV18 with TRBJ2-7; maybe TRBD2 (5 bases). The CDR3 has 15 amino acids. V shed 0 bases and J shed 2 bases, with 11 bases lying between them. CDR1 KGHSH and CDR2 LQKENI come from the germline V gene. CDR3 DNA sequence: TGTGCCAGCTCACCACCGTCAAGCGGAGCCTACGAGCAGTACTTC. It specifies CASSPPSSGAYEQYF.

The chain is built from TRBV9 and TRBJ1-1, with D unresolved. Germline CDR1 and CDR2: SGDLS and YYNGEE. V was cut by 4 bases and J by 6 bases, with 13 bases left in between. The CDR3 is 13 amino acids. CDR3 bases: TGTGCCAGCAGCCCCGGGTGGTCCGCTGAAGCTTTCTTT. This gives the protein CASSPGWSAEAFF.

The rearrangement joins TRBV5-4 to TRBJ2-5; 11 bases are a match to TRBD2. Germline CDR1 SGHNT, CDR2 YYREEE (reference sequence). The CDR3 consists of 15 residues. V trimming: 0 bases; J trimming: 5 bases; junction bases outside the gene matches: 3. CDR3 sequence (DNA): TGTGCCAGCAGCTTGGCACTAGCGGGAGTCGAGACCCAGTACTTC. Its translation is CASSLALAGVETQYF.

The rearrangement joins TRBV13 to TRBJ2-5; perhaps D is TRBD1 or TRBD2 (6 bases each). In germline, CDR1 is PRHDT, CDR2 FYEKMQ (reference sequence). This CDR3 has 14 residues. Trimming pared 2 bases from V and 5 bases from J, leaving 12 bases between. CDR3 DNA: TGTGCCAGCAGCTTATCGGAGGGGGAGGAGACCCAGTACTTC. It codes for CASSLSEGEETQYF.

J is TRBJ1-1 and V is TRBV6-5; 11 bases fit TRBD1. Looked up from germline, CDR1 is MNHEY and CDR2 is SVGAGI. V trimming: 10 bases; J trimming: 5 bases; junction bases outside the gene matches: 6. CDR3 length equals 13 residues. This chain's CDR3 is CATGQGAVTEAFF. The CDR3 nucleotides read TGTGCCACTGGACAGGGGGCGGTAACTGAAGCTTTCTTT.

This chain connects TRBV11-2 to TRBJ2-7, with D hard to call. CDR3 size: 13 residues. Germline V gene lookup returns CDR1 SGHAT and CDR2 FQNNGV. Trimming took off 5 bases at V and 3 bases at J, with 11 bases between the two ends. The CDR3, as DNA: TGTGCCAGCAGCCCGCCCCCGGGCTACGAGCAGTACTTC. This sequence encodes CASSPPPGYEQYF.

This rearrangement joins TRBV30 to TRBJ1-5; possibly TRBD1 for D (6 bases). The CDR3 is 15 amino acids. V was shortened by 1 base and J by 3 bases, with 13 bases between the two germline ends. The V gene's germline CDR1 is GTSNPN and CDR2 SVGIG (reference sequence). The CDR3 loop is CAWSGGQGLNQPQHF. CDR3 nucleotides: TGTGCCTGGAGTGGGGGGCAGGGGCTCAATCAGCCCCAGCATTTT.

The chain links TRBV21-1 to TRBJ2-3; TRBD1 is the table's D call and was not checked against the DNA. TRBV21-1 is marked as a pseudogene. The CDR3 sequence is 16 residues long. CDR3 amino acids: CASSGAPGQYTDTQYF. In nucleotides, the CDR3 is TGTGCCAGCAGCGGGGCCCCGGGACAGTACACAGATACGCAGTATTTT.

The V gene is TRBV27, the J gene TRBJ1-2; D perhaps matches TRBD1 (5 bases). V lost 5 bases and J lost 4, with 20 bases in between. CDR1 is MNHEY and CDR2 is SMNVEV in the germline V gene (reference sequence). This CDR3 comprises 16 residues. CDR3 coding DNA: TGTGCCAGCAGTCCCCGCCTGGGGCAGGTCCTCTATGGCTACACCTTC. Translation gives CASSPRLGQVLYGYTF.

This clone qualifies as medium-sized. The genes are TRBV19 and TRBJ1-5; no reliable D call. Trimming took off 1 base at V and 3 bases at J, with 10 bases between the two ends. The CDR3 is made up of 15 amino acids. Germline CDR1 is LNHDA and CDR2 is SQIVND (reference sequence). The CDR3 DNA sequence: TGTGCCAGTAGTATAGGGCAGTCAGTCAATCAGCCCCAGCATTTT. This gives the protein CASSIGQSVNQPQHF.

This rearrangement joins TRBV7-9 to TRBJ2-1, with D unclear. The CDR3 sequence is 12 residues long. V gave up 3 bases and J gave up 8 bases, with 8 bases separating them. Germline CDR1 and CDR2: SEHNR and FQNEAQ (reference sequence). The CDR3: CASSLFDDEQFF. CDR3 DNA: TGTGCCAGCAGCTTGTTCGACGATGAGCAGTTCTTC.

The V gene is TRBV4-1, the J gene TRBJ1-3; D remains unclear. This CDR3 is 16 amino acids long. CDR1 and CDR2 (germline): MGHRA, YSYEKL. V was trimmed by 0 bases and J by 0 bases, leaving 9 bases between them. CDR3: CASSQDRSPSGNTIYF. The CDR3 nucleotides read TGCGCCAGCAGCCAAGATCGCAGTCCCTCTGGAAACACCATATATTTT.

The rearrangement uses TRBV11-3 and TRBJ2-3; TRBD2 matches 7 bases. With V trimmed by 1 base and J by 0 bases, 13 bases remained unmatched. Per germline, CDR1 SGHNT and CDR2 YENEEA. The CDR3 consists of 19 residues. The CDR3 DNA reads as TGTGCCAGCAGCTTAGCCGCCCCGGCTAGCGGAAGTAGCACAGATACGCAGTATTTT. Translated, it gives CASSLAAPASGSSTDTQYF.

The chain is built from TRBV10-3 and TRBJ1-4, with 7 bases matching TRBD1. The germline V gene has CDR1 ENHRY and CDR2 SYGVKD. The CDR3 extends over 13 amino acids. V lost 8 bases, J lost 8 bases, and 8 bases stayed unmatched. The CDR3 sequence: CAIQGGSLEKLFF. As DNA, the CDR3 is TGTGCCATCCAGGGGGGCTCCTTAGAAAAACTGTTTTTT.

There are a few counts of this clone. The CDR3 coding sequence is TGTGCTAGTGGTGCGGGATTTAACACTGAAGCTTTCTTT. Amino acid sequence: CASGAGFNTEAFF. This rearrangement joins TRBV12-5 to TRBJ1-1; D unclear. CDR1 and CDR2 from the germline V gene are LGHNT and FRNRAP. CDR3 size: 13 residues. V dropped 5 bases and J dropped 2 bases, with 9 bases sitting between them.

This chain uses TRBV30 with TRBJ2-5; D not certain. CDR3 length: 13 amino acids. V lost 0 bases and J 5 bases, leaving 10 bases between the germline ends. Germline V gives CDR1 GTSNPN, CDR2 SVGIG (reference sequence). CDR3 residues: CAWSVQGIETQYF. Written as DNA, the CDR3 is TGTGCCTGGAGTGTACAAGGTATCGAGACCCAGTACTTC.

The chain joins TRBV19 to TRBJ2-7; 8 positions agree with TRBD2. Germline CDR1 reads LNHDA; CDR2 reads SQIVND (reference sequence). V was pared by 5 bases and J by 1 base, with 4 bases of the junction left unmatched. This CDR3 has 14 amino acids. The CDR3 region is CASSLLAGSYEQYF. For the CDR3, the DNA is TGTGCCAGTAGTCTGTTAGCGGGGTCCTACGAGCAGTACTTC.

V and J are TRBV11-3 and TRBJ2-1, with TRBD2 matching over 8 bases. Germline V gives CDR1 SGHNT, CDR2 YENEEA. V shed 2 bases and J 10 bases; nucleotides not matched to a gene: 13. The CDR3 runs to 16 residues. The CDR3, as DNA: TGTGCCAGCAGCTTACTTAATAGCGGGAAGACCCAGGAGCAGTTCTTC. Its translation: CASSLLNSGKTQEQFF. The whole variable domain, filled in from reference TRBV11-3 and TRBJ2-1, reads EAGVVQSPRYKIIEKKQPVAFWCNPISGHNTLYWYLQNLGQGPELLIRYENEEAVDDSQLPKDRFSAERLKGVDSTLKIQPAELGDSAVYLCASSLLNSGKTQEQFFGPGTRLTVL.